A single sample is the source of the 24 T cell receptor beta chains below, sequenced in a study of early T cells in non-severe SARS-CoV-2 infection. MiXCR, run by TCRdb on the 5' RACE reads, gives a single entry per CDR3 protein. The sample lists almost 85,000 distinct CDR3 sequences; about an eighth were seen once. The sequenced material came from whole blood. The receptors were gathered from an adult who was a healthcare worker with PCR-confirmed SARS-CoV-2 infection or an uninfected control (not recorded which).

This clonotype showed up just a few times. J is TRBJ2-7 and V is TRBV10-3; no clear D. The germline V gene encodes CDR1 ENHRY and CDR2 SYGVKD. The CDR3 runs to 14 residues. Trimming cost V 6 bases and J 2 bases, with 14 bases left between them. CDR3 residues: CAIRPGGRTYEQYF. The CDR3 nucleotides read TGTGCCATCAGACCCGGCGGCAGAACCTACGAGCAGTACTTC.

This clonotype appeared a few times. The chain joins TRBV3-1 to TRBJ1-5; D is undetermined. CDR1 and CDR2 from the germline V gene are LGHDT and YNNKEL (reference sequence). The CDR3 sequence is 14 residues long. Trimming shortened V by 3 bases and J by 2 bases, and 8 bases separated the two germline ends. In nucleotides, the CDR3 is TGTGCCAGCAGCCAGGCAAATGGCAATCAGCCCCAGCATTTT. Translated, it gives CASSQANGNQPQHF.

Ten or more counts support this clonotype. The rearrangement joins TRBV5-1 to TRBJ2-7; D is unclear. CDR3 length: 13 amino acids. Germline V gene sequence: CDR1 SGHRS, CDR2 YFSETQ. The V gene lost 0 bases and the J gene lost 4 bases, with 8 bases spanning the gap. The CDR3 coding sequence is TGCGCCAGCAGCTTGGTTACGGATTACGAGCAGTACTTC. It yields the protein CASSLVTDYEQYF. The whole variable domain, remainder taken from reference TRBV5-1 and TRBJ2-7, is KAGVTQTPRYLIKTRGQQVTLSCSPISGHRSVSWYQQTPGQGLQFLFEYFSETQRNKGNFPGRFSGRQFSNSRSEMNVSTLELGDSALYLCASSLVTDYEQYFGPGTRLTVT.

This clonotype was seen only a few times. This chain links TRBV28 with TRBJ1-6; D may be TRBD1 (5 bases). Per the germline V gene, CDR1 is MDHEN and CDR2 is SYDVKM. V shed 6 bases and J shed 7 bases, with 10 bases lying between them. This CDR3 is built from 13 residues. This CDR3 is CASREGNNSPLHF. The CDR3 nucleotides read TGTGCCAGCAGAGAGGGGAACAATTCACCCCTCCACTTT.

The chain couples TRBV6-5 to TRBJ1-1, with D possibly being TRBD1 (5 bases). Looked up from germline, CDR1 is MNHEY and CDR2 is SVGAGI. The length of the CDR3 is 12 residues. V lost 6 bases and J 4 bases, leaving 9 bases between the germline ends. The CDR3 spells CASSLDSTEAFF. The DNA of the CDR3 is TGTGCCAGCAGCCTCGACAGCACTGAAGCTTTCTTT.

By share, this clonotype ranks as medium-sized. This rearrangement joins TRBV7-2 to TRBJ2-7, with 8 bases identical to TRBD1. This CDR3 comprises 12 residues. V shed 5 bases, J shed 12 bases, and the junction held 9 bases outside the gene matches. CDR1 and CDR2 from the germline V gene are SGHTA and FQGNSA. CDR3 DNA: TGTGCCAGCAGCCTCCCAGGACAGGGTTTGTACTTC. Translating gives CASSLPGQGLYF.

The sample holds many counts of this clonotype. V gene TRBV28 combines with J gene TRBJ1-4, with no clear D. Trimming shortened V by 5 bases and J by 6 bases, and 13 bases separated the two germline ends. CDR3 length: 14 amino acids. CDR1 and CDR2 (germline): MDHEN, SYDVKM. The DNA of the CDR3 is TGTGCCAGCAGTCCTCCAGGATCCCATGAAAAACTGTTTTTT. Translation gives CASSPPGSHEKLFF.

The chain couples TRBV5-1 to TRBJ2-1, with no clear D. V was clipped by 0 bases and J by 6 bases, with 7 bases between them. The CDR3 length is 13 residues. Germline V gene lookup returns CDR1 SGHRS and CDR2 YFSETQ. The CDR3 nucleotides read TGCGCCAGCAGCTTGGCCACAAGCAATGAGCAGTTCTTC. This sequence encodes CASSLATSNEQFF.

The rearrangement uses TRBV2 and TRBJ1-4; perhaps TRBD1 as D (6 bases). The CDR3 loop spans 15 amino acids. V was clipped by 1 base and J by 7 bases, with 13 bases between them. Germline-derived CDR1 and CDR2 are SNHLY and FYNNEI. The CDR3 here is CASSEGTAGGEKLFF. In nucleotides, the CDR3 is TGTGCCAGCAGTGAAGGGACAGCCGGGGGTGAAAAACTGTTTTTT.

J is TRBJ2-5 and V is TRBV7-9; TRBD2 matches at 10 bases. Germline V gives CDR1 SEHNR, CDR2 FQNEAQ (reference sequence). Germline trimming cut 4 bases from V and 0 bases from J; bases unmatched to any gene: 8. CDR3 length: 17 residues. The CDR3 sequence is CASSSPEAGGNQETQYF. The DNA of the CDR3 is TGTGCCAGCAGCTCACCCGAAGCGGGAGGGAACCAAGAGACCCAGTACTTC.

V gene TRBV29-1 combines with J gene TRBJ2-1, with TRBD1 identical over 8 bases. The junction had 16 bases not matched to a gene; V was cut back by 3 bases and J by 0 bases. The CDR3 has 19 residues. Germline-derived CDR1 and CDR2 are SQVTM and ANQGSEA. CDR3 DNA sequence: TGCAGCGTTGATGGAGATCTGACAGGGGAAACTAGCTCCTACAATGAGCAGTTCTTC. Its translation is CSVDGDLTGETSSYNEQFF.

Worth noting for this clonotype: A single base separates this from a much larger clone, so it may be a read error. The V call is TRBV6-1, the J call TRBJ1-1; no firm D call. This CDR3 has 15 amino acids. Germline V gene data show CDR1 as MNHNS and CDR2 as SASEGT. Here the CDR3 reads CASCDVWAMNTEAFF. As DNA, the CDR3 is TGTGCCAGCTGTGATGTTTGGGCTATGAACACTGAAGCTTTCTTT.

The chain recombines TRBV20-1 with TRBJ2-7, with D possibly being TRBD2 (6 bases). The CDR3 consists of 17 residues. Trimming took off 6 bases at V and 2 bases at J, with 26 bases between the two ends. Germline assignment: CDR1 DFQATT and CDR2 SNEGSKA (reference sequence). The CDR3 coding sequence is TGCAGTGCCCGGGGGACCGACACAACCCCCAGCACCTACGAGCAGTACTTC. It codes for CSARGTDTTPSTYEQYF.

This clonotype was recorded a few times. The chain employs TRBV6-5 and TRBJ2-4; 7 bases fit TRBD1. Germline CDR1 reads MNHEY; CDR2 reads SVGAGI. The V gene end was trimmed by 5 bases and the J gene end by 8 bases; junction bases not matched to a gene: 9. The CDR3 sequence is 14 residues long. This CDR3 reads CASSKAYRGYIQYF. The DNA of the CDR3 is TGTGCCAGCAGTAAAGCCTACAGGGGATACATTCAGTACTTC.

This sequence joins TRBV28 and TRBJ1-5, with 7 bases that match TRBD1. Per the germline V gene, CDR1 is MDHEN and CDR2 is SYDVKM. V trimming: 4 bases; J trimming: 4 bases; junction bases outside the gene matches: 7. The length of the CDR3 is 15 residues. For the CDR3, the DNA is TGTGCCAGCAGTTCGTCCGGGACAGCGAATCAGCCCCAGCATTTT. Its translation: CASSSSGTANQPQHF.

In nucleotides, the CDR3 is TGTGCCAGCACCGATGGGGTACCCGGGGAGCTGTTTTTT. Translation gives CASTDGVPGELFF. The chain has TRBV6-5 and TRBJ2-2; no clear D gene. Germline CDR1 is MNHEY and CDR2 is SVGAGI. The CDR3 runs 13 residues. V was trimmed by 7 bases and J by 6 bases, leaving 12 bases between them.

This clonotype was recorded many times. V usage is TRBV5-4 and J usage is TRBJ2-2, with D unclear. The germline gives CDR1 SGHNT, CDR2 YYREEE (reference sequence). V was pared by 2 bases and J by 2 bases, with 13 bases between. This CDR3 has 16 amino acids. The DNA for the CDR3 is TGTGCCAGCAGCTTTACCCGCCTGGGAAACACCGGGGAGCTGTTTTTT. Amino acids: CASSFTRLGNTGELFF.

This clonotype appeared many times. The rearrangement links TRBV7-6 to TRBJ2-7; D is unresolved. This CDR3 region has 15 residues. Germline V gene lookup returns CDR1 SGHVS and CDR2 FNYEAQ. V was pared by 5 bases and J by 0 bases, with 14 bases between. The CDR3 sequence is CASSPINLDSYEQYF. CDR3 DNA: TGTGCCAGCAGCCCGATTAATCTCGACTCCTACGAGCAGTACTTC. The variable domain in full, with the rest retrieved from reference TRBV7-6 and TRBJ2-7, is GAGVSQSPRYKVTKRGQDVALRCDPISGHVSLYWYRQALGQGPEFLTYFNYEAQQDKSGLPNDRFSAERPEGSISTLTIQRTEQRDSAMYRCASSPINLDSYEQYFGPGTRLTVT.

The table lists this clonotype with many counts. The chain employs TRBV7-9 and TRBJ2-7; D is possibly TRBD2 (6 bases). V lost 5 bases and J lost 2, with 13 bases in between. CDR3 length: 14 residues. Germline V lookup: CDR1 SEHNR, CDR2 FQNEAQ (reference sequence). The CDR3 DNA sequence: TGTGCCAGCAGCGGCCGGGACTTTACCTACGAGCAGTACTTC. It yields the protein CASSGRDFTYEQYF.

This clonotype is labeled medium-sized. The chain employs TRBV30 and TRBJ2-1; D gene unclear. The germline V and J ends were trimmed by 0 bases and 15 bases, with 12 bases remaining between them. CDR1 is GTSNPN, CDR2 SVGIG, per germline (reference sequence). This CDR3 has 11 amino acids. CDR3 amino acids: CAWSVRNSPFF. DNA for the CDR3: TGTGCCTGGAGTGTACGGAACTCGCCGTTCTTC.

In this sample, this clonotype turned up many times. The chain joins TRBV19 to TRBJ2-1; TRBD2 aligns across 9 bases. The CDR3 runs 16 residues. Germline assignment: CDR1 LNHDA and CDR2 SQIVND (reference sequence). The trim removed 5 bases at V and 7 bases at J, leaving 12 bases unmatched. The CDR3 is CASSASGTHIRNEQFF. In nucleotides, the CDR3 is TGTGCCAGTAGTGCTAGCGGGACTCACATTCGGAATGAGCAGTTCTTC.

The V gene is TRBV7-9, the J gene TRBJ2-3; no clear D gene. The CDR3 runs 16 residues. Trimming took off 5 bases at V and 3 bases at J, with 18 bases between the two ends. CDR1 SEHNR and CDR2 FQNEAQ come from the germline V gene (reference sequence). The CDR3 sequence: CASSRWSLRTTDTQYF. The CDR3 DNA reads TGTGCCAGCAGCCGGTGGTCCCTCCGGACGACAGATACGCAGTATTTT.

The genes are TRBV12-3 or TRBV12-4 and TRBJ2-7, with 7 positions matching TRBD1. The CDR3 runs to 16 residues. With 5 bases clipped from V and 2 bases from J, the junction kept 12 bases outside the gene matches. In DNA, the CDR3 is TGTGCCAGCAGTCAATACTCGACAGGGCTGACCTACGAGCAGTACTTC. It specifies CASSQYSTGLTYEQYF.

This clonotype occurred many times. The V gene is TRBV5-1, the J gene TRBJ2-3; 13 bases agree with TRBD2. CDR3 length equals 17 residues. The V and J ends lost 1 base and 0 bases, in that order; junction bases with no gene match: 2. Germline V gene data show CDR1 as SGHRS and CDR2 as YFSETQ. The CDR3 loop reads CASSLWGLAGSTDTQYF. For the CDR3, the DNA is TGCGCCAGCAGCTTGTGGGGACTAGCGGGGAGCACAGATACGCAGTATTTT.